Reported below is one T cell receptor (beta chain). Germline values: CDR1 SGHRS, CDR2 YFSETQ. The CDR3 extends over 15 amino acids. With V trimmed by 4 bases and J by 6 bases, 9 bases remained unmatched. The data are from a study of blood T cell repertoires in COVID-19. Turning to the study itself: Nucleic acid was either cDNA or gDNA, and it came from T cells, B-cell-depleted T cells, or PBMCs.

The assay was immunoSEQ multiplex PCR, and TCRdb's table has in-frame clones only and misses some. The table has 200,000 to 300,000 clones, approximately 86% seen once. Sequenced material: peripheral blood. The sequence came from a woman aged 55-75 years with active or convalescent COVID-19. This sequence joins TRBV5-1 and TRBJ1-1; TRBD1 agrees at 10 bases. CDR3 in amino acids: CASSATGGSRAEAFF. The CDR3 nucleotides are TGCGCCAGCAGCGCGACAGGGGGCTCGAGGGCTGAAGCTTTCTTT. Full variable domain (remainder filled in from reference TRBV5-1 and TRBJ1-1): KAGVTQTPRYLIKTRGQQVTLSCSPISGHRSVSWYQQTPGQGLQFLFEYFSETQRNKGNFPGRFSGRQFSNSRSEMNVSTLELGDSALYLCASSATGGSRAEAFFGQGTRLTVV.